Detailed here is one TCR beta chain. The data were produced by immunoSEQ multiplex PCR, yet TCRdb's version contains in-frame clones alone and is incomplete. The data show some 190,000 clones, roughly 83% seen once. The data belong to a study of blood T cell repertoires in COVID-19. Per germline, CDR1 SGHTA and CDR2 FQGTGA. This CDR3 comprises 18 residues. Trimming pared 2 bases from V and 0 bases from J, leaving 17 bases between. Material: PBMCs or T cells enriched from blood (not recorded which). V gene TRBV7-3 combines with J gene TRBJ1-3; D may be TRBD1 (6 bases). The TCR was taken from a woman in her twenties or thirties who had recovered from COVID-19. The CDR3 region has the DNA TGTGCCAGCAGCTTACTGGGGGCTGGTGGAGGCTCTGGAAACACCATATATTTT. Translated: CASSLLGAGGGSGNTIYF.